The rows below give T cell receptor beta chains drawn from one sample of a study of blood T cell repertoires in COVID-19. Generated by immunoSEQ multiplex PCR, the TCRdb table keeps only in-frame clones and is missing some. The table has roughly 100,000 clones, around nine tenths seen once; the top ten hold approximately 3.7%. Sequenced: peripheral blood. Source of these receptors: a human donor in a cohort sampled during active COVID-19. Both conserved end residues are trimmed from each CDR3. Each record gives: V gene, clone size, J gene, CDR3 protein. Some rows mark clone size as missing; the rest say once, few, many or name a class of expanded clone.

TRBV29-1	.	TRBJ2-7	SVEGGKGQGVTYEQY
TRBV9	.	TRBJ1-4	ASSVGLRTRSEKLF
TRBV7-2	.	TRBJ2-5	ASSSLLVSGTQY
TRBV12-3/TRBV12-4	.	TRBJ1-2	ASSPSRPNGYT
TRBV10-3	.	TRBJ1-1	AIRRPNTEAF
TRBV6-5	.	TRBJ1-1	ASSPQGVSNTEAF
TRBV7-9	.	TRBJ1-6	ASSGSQGSNSPLH
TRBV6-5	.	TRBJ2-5	ASSYGYPGGTQY
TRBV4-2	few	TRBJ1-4	ASSQDLATNEKLF
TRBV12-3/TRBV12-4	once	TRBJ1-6	ASSPGGVIH
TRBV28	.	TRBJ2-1	ASSLRGDRGGYNEQF
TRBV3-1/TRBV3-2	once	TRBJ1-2	ASSQVTGGYT
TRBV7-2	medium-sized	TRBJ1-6	ASSLASSKGDSPLH
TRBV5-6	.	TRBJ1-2	ASSTSYGYT
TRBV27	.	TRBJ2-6	ASSHLGSGANVLT
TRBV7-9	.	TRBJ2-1	ASSLAGRSYNEQF
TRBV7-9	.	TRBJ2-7	ASSLGGAGGRDEQY
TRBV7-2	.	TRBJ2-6	ASSPGTGVPGANVLT
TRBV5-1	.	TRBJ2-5	ASSSDRAKGLGTQY
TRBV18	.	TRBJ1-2	ASSPLQLDYYGYT
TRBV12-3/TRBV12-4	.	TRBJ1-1	ASRGGGFEAF
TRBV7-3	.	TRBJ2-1	ASSWTSGDYNEQF
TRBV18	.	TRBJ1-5	ASSPTGQQPQH
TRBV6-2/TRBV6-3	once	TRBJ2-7	ASSYGDTASYEQY
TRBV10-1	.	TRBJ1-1	ASSESGGTEAF
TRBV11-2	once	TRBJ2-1	ASSLDHYRHLGYNEQF
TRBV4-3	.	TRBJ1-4	ASSLTPGGGRGEKLF
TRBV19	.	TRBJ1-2	ASSRTGNYGYT
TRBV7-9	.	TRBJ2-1	ASSPRTSLEYNEQF
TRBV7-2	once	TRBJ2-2	ASSFTTRRRGELF
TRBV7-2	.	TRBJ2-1	ASSLVLSGRAGYNEQF
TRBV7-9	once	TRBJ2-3	ASSPTGRGAGPDTQY
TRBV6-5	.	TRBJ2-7	ASRDPRQTYEQY
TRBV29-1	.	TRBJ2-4	SVEGNRGDIQY
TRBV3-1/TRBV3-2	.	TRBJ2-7	ASSQDTVYEQY
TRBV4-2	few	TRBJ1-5	ASSQDRQPQH
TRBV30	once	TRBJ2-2	AWSVGQGTGELF
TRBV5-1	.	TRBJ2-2	ASSLVGFEGTGELF
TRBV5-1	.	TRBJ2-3	ASSLEGRGGTDTQY
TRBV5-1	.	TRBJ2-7	ASSNVGDTYERQY
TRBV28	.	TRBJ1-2	ASSFRRIYGYT
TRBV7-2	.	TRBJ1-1	ASSLGQGWGTEAF
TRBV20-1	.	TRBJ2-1	SASNGLFNEQF
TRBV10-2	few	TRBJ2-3	ASRPGGDTDTQY